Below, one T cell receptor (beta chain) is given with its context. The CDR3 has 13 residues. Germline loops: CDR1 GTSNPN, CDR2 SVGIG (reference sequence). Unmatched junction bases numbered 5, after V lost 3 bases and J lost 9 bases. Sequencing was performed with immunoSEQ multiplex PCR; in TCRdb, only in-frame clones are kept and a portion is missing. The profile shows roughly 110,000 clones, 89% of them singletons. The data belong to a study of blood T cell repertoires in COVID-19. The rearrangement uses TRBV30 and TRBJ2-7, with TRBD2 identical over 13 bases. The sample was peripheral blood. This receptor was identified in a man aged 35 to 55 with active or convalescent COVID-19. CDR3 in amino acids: CAWSRLAGGLQYF. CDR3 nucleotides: TGTGCCTGGAGCCGACTAGCGGGAGGTTTGCAGTACTTC.